The source of this TCR beta chain is a study of response to subunit inactivated influenza vaccine. Study outcomes and limitations: Authors suggested that a seasonal influenza vaccination recruits few new T cells each time.

TCRdb recomputed calls from the RT-PCR reads with MiXCR, one row per CDR3 protein. The sample lists 450,000 to 600,000 distinct CDR3 sequences, approximately 15% occurring once. As to this clonotype: The antigen remains undetermined.

This TCR came from a man between 45 and 75 years old who received an inactivated influenza vaccine. The sequencing used CD4+ T cells sorted from PBMCs, collected less than 25 months after vaccination.

CDR3 sequence reads: CASQGTGTPGDEQFF. CDR3 in DNA: TGTGCCAGCCAAGGTACCGGGACCCCTGGGGATGAGCAGTTCTTC. V is TRBV4-2 and J is TRBJ2-1; D assignment may be TRBD1 or TRBD2 (5 bases each). CDR1 LGHNA and CDR2 YNFKEQ come from the germline V gene. There are 15 residues in the CDR3. Trimming shortened V by 8 bases and J by 8 bases, and 22 bases separated the two germline ends.